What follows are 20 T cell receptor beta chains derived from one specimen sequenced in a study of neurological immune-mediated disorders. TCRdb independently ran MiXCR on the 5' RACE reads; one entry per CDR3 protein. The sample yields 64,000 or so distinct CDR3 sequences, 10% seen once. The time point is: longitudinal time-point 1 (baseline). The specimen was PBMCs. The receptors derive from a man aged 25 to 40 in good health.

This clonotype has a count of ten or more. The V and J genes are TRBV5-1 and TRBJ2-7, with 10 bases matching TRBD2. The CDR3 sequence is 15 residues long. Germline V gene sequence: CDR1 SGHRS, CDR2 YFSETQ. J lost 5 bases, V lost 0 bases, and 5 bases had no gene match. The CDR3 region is CASSLVRLAGDEQYF. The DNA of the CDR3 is TGCGCCAGCAGCTTGGTCCGGCTAGCGGGAGACGAGCAGTACTTC.

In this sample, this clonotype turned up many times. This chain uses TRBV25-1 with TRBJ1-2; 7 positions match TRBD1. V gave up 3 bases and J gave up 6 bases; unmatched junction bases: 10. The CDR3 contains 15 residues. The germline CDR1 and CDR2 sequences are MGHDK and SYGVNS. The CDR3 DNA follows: TGTGCCAGCAGTGAGCCGACAGGGTGTTGGCATGGCTACACCTTC. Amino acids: CASSEPTGCWHGYTF.

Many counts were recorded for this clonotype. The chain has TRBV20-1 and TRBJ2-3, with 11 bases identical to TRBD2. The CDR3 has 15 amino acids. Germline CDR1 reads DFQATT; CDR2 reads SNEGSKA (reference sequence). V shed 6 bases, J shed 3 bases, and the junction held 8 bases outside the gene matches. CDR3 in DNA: TGCAGTGCAGATGACGCTAGCGGGAGGACAGATACGCAGTATTTT. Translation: CSADDASGRTDTQYF.

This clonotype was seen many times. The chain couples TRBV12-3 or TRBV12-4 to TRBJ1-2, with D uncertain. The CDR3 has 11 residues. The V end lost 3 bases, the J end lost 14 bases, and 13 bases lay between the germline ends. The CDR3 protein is CASSLASDVTF. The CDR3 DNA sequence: TGTGCCAGCAGTTTGGCCAGCGATGTGACCTTC.

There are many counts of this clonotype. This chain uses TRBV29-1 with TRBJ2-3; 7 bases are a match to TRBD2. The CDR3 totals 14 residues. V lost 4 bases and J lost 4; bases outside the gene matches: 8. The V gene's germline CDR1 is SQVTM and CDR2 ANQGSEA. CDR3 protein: CSVARGGGADTQYF. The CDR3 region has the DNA TGCAGCGTTGCCCGTGGGGGGGGGGCAGATACGCAGTATTTT.

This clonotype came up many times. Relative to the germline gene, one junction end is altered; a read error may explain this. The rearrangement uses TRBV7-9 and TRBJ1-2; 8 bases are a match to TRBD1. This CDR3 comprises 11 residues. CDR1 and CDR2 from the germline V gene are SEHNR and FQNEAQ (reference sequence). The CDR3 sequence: CASSLADRANF. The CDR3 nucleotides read TGTGCCAGCAGCTTAGCGGACAGGGCCAACTTC.

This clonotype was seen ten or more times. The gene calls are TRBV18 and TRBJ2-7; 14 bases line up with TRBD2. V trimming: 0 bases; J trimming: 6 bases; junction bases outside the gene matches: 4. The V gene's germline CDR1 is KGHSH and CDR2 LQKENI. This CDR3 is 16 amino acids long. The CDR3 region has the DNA TGTGCCAGCTCACCACCGACTAGCGGGAGGGCCGCCGAGCAGTACTTC. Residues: CASSPPTSGRAAEQYF.

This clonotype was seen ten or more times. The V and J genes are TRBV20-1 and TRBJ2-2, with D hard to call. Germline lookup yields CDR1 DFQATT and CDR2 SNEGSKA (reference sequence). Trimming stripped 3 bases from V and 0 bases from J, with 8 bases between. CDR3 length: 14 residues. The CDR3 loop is CSASSRTNTGELFF. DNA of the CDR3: TGCAGTGCTAGTTCGCGTACGAACACCGGGGAGCTGTTTTTT.

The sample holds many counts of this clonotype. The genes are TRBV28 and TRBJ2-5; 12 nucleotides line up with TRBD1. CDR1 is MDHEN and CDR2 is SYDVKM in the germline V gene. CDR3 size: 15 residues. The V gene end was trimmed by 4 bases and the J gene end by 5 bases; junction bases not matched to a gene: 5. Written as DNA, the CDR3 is TGTGCCAGCAGTTCTCCGGGACAGGGGGCGGAGACCCAGTACTTC. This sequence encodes CASSSPGQGAETQYF.

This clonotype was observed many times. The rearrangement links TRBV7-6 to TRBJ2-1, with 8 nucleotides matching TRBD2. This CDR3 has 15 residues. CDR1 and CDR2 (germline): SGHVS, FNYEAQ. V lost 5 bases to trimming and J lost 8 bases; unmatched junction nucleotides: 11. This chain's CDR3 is CASSPRTSPEHEQFF. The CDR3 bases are TGTGCCAGCAGCCCCAGGACTAGCCCAGAACATGAGCAGTTCTTC.

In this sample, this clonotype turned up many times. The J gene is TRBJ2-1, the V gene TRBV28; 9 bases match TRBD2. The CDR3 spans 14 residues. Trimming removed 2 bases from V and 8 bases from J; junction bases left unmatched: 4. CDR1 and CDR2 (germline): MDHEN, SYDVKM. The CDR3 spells CASSLRASGDEQFF. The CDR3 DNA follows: TGTGCCAGCAGTTTAAGAGCTAGCGGGGATGAGCAGTTCTTC.

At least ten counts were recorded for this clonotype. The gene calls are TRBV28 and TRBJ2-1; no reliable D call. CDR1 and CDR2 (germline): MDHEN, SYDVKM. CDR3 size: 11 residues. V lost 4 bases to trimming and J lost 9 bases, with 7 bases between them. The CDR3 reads CASSWSSEQFF. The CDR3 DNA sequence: TGTGCCAGCAGTTGGTCGTCTGAGCAGTTCTTC.

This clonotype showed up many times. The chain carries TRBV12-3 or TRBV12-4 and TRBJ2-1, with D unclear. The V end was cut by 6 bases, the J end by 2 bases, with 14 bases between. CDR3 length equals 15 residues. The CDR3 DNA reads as TGTGCCAGCAGCTCCCGGGTCACAACCTACAATGAGCAGTTCTTC. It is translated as CASSSRVTTYNEQFF.

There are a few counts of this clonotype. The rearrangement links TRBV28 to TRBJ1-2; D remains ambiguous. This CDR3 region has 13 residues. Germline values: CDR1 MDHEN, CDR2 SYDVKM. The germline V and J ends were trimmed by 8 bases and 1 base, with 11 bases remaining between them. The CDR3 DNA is TGTGCCAGCGGAGGCGGCAGTAACTATGGCTACACCTTC. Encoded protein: CASGGGSNYGYTF.

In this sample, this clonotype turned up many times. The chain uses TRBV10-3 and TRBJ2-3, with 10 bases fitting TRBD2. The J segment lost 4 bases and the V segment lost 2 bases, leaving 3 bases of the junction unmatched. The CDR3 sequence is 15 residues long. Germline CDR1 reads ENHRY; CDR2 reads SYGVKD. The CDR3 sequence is CAISEPSGSADTQYF. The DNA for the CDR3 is TGTGCCATCAGTGAGCCTAGCGGGAGCGCAGATACGCAGTATTTT.

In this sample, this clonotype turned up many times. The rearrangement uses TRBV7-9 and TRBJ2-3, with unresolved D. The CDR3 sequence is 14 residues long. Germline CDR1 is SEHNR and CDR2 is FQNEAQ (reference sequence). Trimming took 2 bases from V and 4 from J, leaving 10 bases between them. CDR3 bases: TGTGCCAGCAGCTTACCGGATCGCCCAGATACGCAGTATTTT. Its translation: CASSLPDRPDTQYF.

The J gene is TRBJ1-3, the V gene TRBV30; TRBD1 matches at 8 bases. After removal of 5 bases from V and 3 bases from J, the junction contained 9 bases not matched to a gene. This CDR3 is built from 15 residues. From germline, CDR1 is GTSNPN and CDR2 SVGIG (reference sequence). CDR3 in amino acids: CAWRRTGTGGNTIYF. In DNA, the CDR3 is TGTGCCTGGCGCCGAACCGGGACAGGTGGAAACACCATATATTTT.

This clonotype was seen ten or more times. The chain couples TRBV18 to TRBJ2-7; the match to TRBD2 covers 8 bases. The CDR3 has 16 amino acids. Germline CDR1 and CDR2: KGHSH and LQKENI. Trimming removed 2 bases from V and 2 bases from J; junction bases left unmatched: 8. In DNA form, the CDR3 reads TGTGCCAGCTCACCAGCGTTTGCGGGAGGCGCCTACGAGCAGTACTTC. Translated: CASSPAFAGGAYEQYF.

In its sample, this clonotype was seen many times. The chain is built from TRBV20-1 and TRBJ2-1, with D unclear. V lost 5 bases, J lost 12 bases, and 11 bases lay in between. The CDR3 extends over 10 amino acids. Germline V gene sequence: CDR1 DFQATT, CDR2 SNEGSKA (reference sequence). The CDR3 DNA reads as TGCAGTGCTCTTAAGGTAGCGCAGTTCTTC. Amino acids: CSALKVAQFF.

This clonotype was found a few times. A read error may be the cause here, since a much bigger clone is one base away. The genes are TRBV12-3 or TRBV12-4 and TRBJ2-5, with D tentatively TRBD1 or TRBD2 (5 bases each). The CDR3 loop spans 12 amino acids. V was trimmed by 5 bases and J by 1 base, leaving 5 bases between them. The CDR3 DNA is TGTGCCAGCAGTGGGACCCAAGAGACCCAGTACTTC. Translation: CASSGTQETQYF.